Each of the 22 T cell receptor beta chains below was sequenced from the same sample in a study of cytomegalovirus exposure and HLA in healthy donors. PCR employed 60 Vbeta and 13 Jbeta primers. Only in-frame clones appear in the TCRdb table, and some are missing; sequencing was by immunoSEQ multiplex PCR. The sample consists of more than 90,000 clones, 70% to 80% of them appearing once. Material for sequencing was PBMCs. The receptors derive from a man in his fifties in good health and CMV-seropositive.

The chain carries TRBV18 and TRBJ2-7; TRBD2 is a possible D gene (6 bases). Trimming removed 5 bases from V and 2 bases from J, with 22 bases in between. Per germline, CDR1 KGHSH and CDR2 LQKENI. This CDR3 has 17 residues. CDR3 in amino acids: CASSSRSRDSSTYEQYF. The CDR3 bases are TGTGCCAGCTCATCAAGGTCCCGGGACTCATCAACCTACGAGCAGTACTTC.

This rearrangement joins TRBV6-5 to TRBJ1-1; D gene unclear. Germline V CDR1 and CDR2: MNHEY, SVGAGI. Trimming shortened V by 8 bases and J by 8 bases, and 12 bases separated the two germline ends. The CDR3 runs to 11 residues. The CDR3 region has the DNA TGTGCCAGCTCCCAAGGCAGGGAAGCTTTCTTT. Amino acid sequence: CASSQGREAFF.

Written as DNA, the CDR3 is TGTGCCAGCTCGTCCCTTCCAGGACCAGGGAACCCTCAAGAGCAGTACTTC. This encodes CASSSLPGPGNPQEQYF. The gene calls are TRBV18 and TRBJ2-7; possible D gene TRBD1, 5 bases. This CDR3 has 17 residues. The germline CDR1 and CDR2 sequences are KGHSH and LQKENI. With 6 bases removed from V and 7 bases from J, the gap between germline ends came to 28 bases.

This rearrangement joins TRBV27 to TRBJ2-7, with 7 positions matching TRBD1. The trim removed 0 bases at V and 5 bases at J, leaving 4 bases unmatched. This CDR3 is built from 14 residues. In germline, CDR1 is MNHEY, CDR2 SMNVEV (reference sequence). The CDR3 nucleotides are TGTGCCAGCAGTTTATCGAGGGGGCTCCACGAGCAGTACTTC. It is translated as CASSLSRGLHEQYF.

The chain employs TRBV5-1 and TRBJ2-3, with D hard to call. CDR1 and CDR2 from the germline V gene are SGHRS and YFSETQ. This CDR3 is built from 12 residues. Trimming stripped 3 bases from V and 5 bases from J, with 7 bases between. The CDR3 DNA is TGCGCCAGCAGCTACTCCCAAGATACGCAGTATTTT. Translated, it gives CASSYSQDTQYF.

The CDR3 region has the DNA TGTGCCAGCAGACTACAAGCGGGAGCCGAGACCCAGTACTTC. This translates into CASRLQAGAETQYF. This chain connects TRBV2 to TRBJ2-5, with 8 bases lining up with TRBD2. Looked up from germline, CDR1 is SNHLY and CDR2 is FYNNEI. The CDR3 is made up of 14 amino acids. V gave up 6 bases and J gave up 5 bases; unmatched junction bases: 8.

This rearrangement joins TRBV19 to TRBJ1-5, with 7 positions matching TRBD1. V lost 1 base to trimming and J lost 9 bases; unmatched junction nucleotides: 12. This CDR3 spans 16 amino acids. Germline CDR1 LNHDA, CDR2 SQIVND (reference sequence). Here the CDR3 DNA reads TGTGCCAGTAGTATAGGGGGGGTGGCAGGGGGTCGGCCCCAGCATTTT. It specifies CASSIGGVAGGRPQHF.

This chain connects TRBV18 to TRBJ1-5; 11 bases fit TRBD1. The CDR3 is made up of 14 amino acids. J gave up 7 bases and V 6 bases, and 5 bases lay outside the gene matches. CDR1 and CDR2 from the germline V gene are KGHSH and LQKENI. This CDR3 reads CASSEGTGGQPQHF. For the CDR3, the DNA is TGTGCCAGCTCCGAAGGGACAGGGGGGCAGCCCCAGCATTTT.

The CDR3, as DNA: TGTGCCAGCAGCTGGACAGGGGTTAGCACAGATACGCAGTATTTT. Encoded protein: CASSWTGVSTDTQYF. The V call is TRBV5-6, the J call TRBJ2-3, with TRBD1 identical over 9 bases. The CDR3 is made up of 15 amino acids. Trimming removed 3 bases from V and 0 bases from J; junction bases left unmatched: 2. Germline V gene lookup returns CDR1 SGHDT and CDR2 YYEEEE.

CDR3 sequence: CASRGTSGSNEQFF. The CDR3 bases are TGTGCCAGCCGCGGGACTAGCGGGAGCAATGAGCAGTTCTTC. This rearrangement joins TRBV2 to TRBJ2-1; 14 bases line up with TRBD2. The CDR3 consists of 14 residues. With V trimmed by 8 bases and J by 6 bases, 3 bases remained unmatched. The germline gives CDR1 SNHLY, CDR2 FYNNEI. The full variable domain, with the rest looked up from reference TRBV2 and TRBJ2-1, is EPEVTQTPSHQVTQMGQEVILRCVPISNHLYFYWYRQILGQKVEFLVSFYNNEISEKSEIFDDQFSVERPDGSNFTLKIRSTKLEDSAMYFCASRGTSGSNEQFFGPGTRLTVL.

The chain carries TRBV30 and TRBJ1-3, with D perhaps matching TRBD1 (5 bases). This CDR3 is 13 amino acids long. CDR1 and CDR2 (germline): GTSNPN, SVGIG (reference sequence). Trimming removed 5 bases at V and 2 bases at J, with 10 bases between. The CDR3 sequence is CAWQLGPGNTIYF. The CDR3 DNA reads TGTGCCTGGCAGCTGGGGCCTGGAAACACCATATATTTT. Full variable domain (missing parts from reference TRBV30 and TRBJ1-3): SQTIHQWPATLVQPVGSPLSLECTVEGTSNPNLYWYRQAAGRGLQLLFYSVGIGQISSEVPQNLSASRPQDRQFILSSKKLLLSDSGFYLCAWQLGPGNTIYFGEGSWLTVV.

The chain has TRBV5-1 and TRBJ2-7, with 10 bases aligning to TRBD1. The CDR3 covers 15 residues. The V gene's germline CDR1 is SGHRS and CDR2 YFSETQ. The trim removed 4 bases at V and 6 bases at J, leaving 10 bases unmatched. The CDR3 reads CASSPGDRGRVEQYF. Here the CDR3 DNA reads TGCGCCAGCAGCCCGGGCGACAGGGGGCGGGTCGAGCAGTACTTC.

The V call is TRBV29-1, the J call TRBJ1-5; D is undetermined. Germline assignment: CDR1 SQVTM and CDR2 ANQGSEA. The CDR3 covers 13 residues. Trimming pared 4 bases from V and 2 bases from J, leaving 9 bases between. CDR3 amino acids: CSVAGGGNQPQHF. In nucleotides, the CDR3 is TGCAGCGTTGCAGGAGGCGGCAATCAGCCCCAGCATTTT.

CDR3 residues: CASSVPLTGANYGYTF. For the CDR3, the DNA is TGTGCCAGCAGCGTACCTTTAACAGGGGCCAACTATGGCTACACCTTC. The gene calls are TRBV7-2 and TRBJ1-2; 7 bases match TRBD1. Germline-derived CDR1 and CDR2 are SGHTA and FQGNSA. J was trimmed by 2 bases and V by 5 bases; bases with no gene match: 11. The CDR3 has 16 residues.

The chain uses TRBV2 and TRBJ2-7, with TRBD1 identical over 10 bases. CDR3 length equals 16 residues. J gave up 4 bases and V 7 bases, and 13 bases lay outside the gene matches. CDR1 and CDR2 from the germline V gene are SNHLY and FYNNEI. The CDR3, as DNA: TGTGCCAGCAAACAGGACATAGGACAGGGGGGATACGAGCAGTACTTC. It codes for CASKQDIGQGGYEQYF.

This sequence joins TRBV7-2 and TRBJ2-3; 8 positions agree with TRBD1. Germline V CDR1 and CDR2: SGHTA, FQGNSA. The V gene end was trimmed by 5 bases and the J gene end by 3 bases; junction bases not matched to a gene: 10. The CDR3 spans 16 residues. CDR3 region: CASSPRTGLFTDTQYF. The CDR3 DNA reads TGTGCCAGCAGCCCTAGGACAGGGCTCTTTACAGATACGCAGTATTTT.

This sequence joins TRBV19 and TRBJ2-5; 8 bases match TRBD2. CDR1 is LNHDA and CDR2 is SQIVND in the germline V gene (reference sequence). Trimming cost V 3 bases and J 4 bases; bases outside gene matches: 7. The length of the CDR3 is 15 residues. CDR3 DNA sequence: TGTGCCAGTAGTATGAGGAGCGGGAGAGGAGAGACCCAGTACTTC. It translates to CASSMRSGRGETQYF.

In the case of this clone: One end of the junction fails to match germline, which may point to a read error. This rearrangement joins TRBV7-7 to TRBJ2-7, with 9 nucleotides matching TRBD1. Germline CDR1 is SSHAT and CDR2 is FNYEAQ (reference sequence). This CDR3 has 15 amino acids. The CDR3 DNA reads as TGTGCTAGCAGCCCCTCCCCGGGACAGGGCTACGAGCAGTACTTC. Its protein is CASSPSPGQGYEQYF.

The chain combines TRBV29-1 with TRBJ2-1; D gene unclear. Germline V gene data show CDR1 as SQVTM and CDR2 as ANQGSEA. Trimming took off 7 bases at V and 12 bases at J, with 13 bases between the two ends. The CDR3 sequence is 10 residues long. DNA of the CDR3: TGCAGCGGCCTTTCAATGCGGCAGTTCTTC. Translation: CSGLSMRQFF.

CDR3 in amino acids: CAISESLGQGTDTQYF. CDR3 bases: TGTGCCATCAGTGAGTCTCTGGGACAGGGTACAGATACGCAGTATTTT. V is TRBV10-3 and J is TRBJ2-3; 9 bases are shared with TRBD1. Trimming cost V 0 bases and J 3 bases; bases outside gene matches: 4. Germline CDR1 is ENHRY and CDR2 is SYGVKD. CDR3 length: 16 residues.

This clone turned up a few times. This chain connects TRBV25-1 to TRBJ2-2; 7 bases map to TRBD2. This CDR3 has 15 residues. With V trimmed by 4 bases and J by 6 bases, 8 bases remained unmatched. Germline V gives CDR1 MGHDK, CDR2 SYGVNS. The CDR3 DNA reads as TGTGCCAGCAGTGTGGCGGGAGTAAAGGCCGGGGAGCTGTTTTTT. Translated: CASSVAGVKAGELFF.

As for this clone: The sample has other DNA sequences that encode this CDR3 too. The CDR3 DNA reads TGCGCCAGCAGCTCCCTAGCGGGGGGACTCGCCTACAATGAGCAGTTCTTC. It specifies CASSSLAGGLAYNEQFF. The chain employs TRBV5-1 and TRBJ2-1; 11 bases map to TRBD2. CDR3 length: 17 amino acids. Germline loops: CDR1 SGHRS, CDR2 YFSETQ. V trimming: 3 bases; J trimming: 2 bases; junction bases outside the gene matches: 7.